This paragraph covers one TCR beta chain sequence. What it binds is unknown. Amplification targeted TCR beta CDR3 regions from RNA transcripts. HTBI primers drove first-round RT-PCR of the TCR CDR3. From the multiplex PCR reads, TCRdb called clonotypes with MiXCR, one entry per CDR3 protein. The sample gives around 500,000 distinct CDR3 sequences, approximately 15% of which show up once; 17% is in the top ten. This entry belongs to a study of T cells in Graves' hyperthyroidism and ophthalmopathy. Study-level results: Most clonotypes expanded in thyroid above 0.001 were likewise present in blood. Ophthalmopathy was identified by the model a median about 6.8 months ahead of onset.

This CDR3 has 16 amino acids. V was pared by 8 bases and J by 1 base, with 12 bases of the junction left unmatched. Germline values: CDR1 ENHRY, CDR2 SYGVKD. Hyperthyroidism was newly diagnosed in patients aged 18 to 65 (duration under 2 months). The receptor was derived from a woman aged 18-29 years with Graves' hyperthyroidism. The chain joins TRBV10-3 to TRBJ2-5; 8 bases fit TRBD1. Specimen: blood. Here the CDR3 DNA reads TGTGCCATCGCGGAGACAGGGGATCGTGGCCAAGAGACCCAGTACTTC. Amino acid sequence: CAIAETGDRGQETQYF.